The T cell receptor beta chain described here comes from a study of T cells in tuberculosis. Study conclusions and caveats: The stringent gate may have excluded weak CD1B-GMM tetramer binders.

Thawed, overnight-rested PBMC were stained with GMM-loaded CD1B tetramer, viability dye and anti-CD3, then sorted. The CD1B tetramers carried C32 glucose monomycolate purified from Rhodococcus equi. PBMC for tetramer sorting were first depleted of CD14-expressing monocytes. About 100,000 tetramer-negative cells were sorted from each donor. Germline V gives CDR1 SGHNT, CDR2 YYREEE (reference sequence). The CDR3 consists of 14 residues. Trimming removed 0 bases from V and 2 bases from J, with 8 bases in between. Chain pairing is unknown; alpha and beta were sequenced separately. TCRdb keeps only in-frame clones here, not all; method: immunoSEQ multiplex PCR. The table shows about 88,000 clones, with just over 90% occurring only once.

The V gene is TRBV5-4, the J gene TRBJ1-2; D is ambiguous. This clonotype was obtained from an adult woman with latent tuberculosis. The sample comprised CD1b-GMM tetramer-negative cells sorted from PBMCs. CDR3 protein: CASSLAAGNYGYTF. CDR3 sequence (DNA): TGTGCCAGCAGCTTGGCCGCAGGAAACTATGGCTACACCTTC.